This T cell receptor beta chain was recovered during a study of cytomegalovirus exposure and HLA in healthy donors. V was trimmed by 2 bases and J by 5 bases, leaving 10 bases between them. Germline V gives CDR1 SGHRS, CDR2 YFSETQ. This CDR3 spans 14 amino acids. Study-wide results and caveats: Within the data, a cluster of highly shared sequence variants was likely a sequencing artifact.

Remarks on this clone: Its antigen is not identified.

PCR primers comprised 60 Vbeta and 13 Jbeta primers. Sequenced by immunoSEQ multiplex PCR; TCRdb stores in-frame clones only, minus some. The data contain about 65,000 clones, approximately 78% of them singletons. This receptor was taken from a girl between 10 and 17 years old in good health and CMV-seropositive. Specimen: PBMCs. This chain connects TRBV5-1 to TRBJ2-2, with D possibly matching TRBD2 (5 bases). The CDR3 here is CASSFVRRTGELFF. In DNA, the CDR3 is TGCGCCAGCAGCTTTGTGAGGAGGACCGGGGAGCTGTTTTTT. Filled out from reference TRBV5-1 and TRBJ2-2, the complete variable domain reads KAGVTQTPRYLIKTRGQQVTLSCSPISGHRSVSWYQQTPGQGLQFLFEYFSETQRNKGNFPGRFSGRQFSNSRSEMNVSTLELGDSALYLCASSFVRRTGELFFGEGSRLTVL.